These T cell receptor beta chains were read from a single sample in a study of blood T cell repertoires in COVID-19. Libraries were prepared by immunoSEQ multiplex PCR; TCRdb keeps only in-frame clonotypes and omits some of them. The table records 85,000 to 95,000 clones, about 80% of them present only once. Sequenced sample: peripheral blood. These receptors were obtained from a man between 65 and 85 years old with acute or convalescent COVID-19. CDR3s include the opening cysteine and the closing phenylalanine or tryptophan. D genes are given only for firm matches. Size is omitted from some rows. Given values are once, few, many or a class for expanded clones.

V gene	J gene	D gene	clone size	CDR3 DNA	CDR3 protein
TRBV19	TRBJ2-3	.	.	TGTGCCAGTAGTATAGGGCGAGCGTCCACAGATACGCAGTATTTT	CASSIGRASTDTQYF
TRBV5-1	TRBJ1-6	TRBD1	.	TGCGCCAGCAGCTCAGGACAGGGAAATAATTCACCCCTCCACTTT	CASSSGQGNNSPLHF
TRBV6-1	TRBJ2-1	TRBD2	.	TGTGCCAGCAGCCGACTAGCGGGGGCTAATGAGCAGTTCTTC	CASSRLAGANEQFF
TRBV7-2	TRBJ2-2	.	.	TGTGCCAGCAGCCTGACGATGGGGCCCACCGGGGAGCTGTTTTTT	CASSLTMGPTGELFF
TRBV6-5	TRBJ1-6	TRBD1	.	TGTGCCAGCAGTTATTCGGACAGGCCGACTTCCCTCCACTTT	CASSYSDRPTSLHF
TRBV7-2	TRBJ2-2	.	.	TGTGCCAGCAGCCCCGGACCGAGGGCCGGGGAGCTGTTTTTT	CASSPGPRAGELFF
TRBV11-2	TRBJ2-2	TRBD2	.	TGTGCCAGCAGCTTAGATGGCGGTAGCGGGATCCACACCGGGGAGCTGTTTTTT	CASSLDGGSGIHTGELFF
TRBV28	TRBJ1-2	TRBD1	once	TGTGCCAGCAGTTCCCAGGGGGCGATTCATGGCTACACCTTC	CASSSQGAIHGYTF
TRBV2	TRBJ1-1	TRBD1	few	TGTGCCAGCAGTCAGGGGGTAAACACTGAAGCTTTCTTT	CASSQGVNTEAFF
TRBV5-1	TRBJ1-3	TRBD1	few	TGCGCCAGCAGCCCTTCAGGGGGCCAGGCTGGAAACACCATATATTTT	CASSPSGGQAGNTIYF
TRBV7-8	TRBJ2-1	TRBD2	.	TGTGCCAGCAGCACCGGTAAACTAGCGGGCTCTCACAATGAGCAGTTCTTC	CASSTGKLAGSHNEQFF
TRBV5-4	TRBJ2-1	.	.	TGTGCCAGCAGCCCCGGACAGAATAGCTACAATGAGCAGTTCTTC	CASSPGQNSYNEQFF
TRBV6-5	TRBJ1-5	.	.	TGTGCCAGCAGTTCGAACTGGGACAACAATCAGCCCCAGCATTTT	CASSSNWDNNQPQHF
TRBV19	TRBJ2-5	.	.	TGTGCCAGTAGTCATGAGGGAGCGCAAGAGACCCAGTACTTC	CASSHEGAQETQYF